The clone carrying this T cell receptor beta chain came up once. Antigen specificity is unknown. Using its own MiXCR run on the RACE reads, TCRdb lists one record per CDR3 protein. This sample carries around 110,000 distinct CDR3 sequences, around 10% of them seen once, and the ten largest clones take roughly 1.5%. The sample is drawn from a study of human T cells and chemical hapten exposure. Study as a whole: DPC (0.01%) was patch tested on the upper back and read at 6 days. Study outcomes and limitations: Expanded TCRs were compared with controls, and the expanded TCRs formed significantly more large CDR3 similarity clusters.

The V gene end was trimmed by 3 bases and the J gene end by 5 bases; junction bases not matched to a gene: 5. Germline V gene sequence: CDR1 SGHRS, CDR2 YFSETQ. This CDR3 is 16 amino acids long. Time point noted: patch test 1, 2 weeks after DPC sensitization. The treatment here: therapeutic diphenylcyclopropenone sensitization with weekly scalp DPC. The sequence derives from a woman between 45 and 60 years old with alopecia areata. Some clones in this sample may be carry-over from other donors' samples. The sequenced sample was whole blood, obtained in connection with sensitization to the hapten diphenylcyclopropenone (DPC). V gene TRBV5-1 combines with J gene TRBJ2-1, with 13 bases that match TRBD2. CDR3 residues: CASSSSTSGGNNEQFF. In DNA form, the CDR3 reads TGCGCCAGCAGCTCCTCGACTAGCGGGGGGAACAATGAGCAGTTCTTC. Looking up the rest from reference TRBV5-1 and TRBJ2-1 gives the full variable domain: KAGVTQTPRYLIKTRGQQVTLSCSPISGHRSVSWYQQTPGQGLQFLFEYFSETQRNKGNFPGRFSGRQFSNSRSEMNVSTLELGDSALYLCASSSSTSGGNNEQFFGPGTRLTVL.